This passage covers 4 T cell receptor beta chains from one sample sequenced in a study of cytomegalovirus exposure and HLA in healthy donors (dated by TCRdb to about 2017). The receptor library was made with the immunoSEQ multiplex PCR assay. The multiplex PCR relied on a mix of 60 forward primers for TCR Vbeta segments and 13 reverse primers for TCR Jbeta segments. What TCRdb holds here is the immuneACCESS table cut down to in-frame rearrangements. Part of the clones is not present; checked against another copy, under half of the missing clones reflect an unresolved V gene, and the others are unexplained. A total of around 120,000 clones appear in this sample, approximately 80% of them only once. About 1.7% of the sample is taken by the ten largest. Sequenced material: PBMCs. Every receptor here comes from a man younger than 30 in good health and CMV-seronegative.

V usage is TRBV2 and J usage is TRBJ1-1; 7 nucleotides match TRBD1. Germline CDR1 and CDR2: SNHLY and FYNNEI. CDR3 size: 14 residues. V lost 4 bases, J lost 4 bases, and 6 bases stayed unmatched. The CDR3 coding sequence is TGTGCCAGCAGTGTCACAGGGGTGGGCACTGAAGCTTTCTTT. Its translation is CASSVTGVGTEAFF. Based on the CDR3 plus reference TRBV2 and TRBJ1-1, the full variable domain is EPEVTQTPSHQVTQMGQEVILRCVPISNHLYFYWYRQILGQKVEFLVSFYNNEISEKSEIFDDQFSVERPDGSNFTLKIRSTKLEDSAMYFCASSVTGVGTEAFFGQGTRLTVV.

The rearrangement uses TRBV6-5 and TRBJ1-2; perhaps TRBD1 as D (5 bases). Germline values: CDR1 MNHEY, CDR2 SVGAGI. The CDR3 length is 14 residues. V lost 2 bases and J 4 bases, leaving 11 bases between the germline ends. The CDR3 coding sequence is TGTGCCAGCAGTTACGCAGGGATTTCCTATGGCTACACCTTC. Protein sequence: CASSYAGISYGYTF.

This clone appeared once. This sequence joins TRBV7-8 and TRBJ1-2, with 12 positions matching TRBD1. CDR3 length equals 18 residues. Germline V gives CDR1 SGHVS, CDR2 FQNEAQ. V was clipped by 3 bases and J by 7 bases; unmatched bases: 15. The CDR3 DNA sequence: TGTGCCAGCAGCTTCTCTACCGGGACAGGGGGCGCCGGGAGTGGCTACACCTTC. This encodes CASSFSTGTGGAGSGYTF.

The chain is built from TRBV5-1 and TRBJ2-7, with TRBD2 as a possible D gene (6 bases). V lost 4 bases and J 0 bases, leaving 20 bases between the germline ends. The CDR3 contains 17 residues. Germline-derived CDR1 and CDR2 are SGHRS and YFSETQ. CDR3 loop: CASSAMPGTRNSYEQYF. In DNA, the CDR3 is TGCGCCAGCAGCGCGATGCCCGGGACTCGAAACTCCTACGAGCAGTACTTC.